The rows below give T cell receptor beta chains drawn from one sample of a study of blood T cell repertoires in COVID-19. The table came from immunoSEQ multiplex PCR; TCRdb's copy has only in-frame clones and leaves some out. Of 150,000 to 200,000 clones in the sample, over 80% were seen once. Material for sequencing was peripheral blood. These TCRs come from a young woman with acute or convalescent COVID-19. CDR3s include the opening cysteine and the closing phenylalanine or tryptophan. A D gene is named only where the DNA matches it firmly. Size is stated for part of the rows, as once, few or many counts, or as a class when the clone is expanded.

clone_size: -; v_call: TRBV9; d_call: -; j_call: TRBJ1-6; cdr3_nt: TGTGCCAGCAGCGTAACAGGGTTTTATAATTCACCCCTCCACTTT; cdr3_aa: CASSVTGFYNSPLHF
clone_size: once; v_call: TRBV7-7; d_call: -; j_call: TRBJ2-7; cdr3_nt: TGTGCCAGCAGCTTAGCCGGTAGTTTAGAGCAGTACTTC; cdr3_aa: CASSLAGSLEQYF
clone_size: -; v_call: TRBV20-1; d_call: -; j_call: TRBJ2-3; cdr3_nt: TGCACTAGCACAGATACGCAGTATTTT; cdr3_aa: CTSTDTQYF
clone_size: few; v_call: TRBV28; d_call: -; j_call: TRBJ2-7; cdr3_nt: TGTGCCAGCAGCAGACTAGCAGGGGCCTACGAGCAGTACTTC; cdr3_aa: CASSRLAGAYEQYF
clone_size: -; v_call: TRBV27; d_call: -; j_call: TRBJ1-5; cdr3_nt: TGTGCCAGCAGTCACTACAAGCATGACCTTAGCAATCAGCCCCAGCATTTT; cdr3_aa: CASSHYKHDLSNQPQHF
clone_size: once; v_call: TRBV2; d_call: -; j_call: TRBJ2-4; cdr3_nt: TGTGCCAGCAGTTTCGGGTCGGGTAAGGCGGGACGAAACATTCAGTACTTC; cdr3_aa: CASSFGSGKAGRNIQYF
clone_size: -; v_call: TRBV3-1/TRBV3-2; d_call: -; j_call: TRBJ1-2; cdr3_nt: TGTGCCAGCAGTCCTCTTATGGCACGAGGCTACACCTTC; cdr3_aa: CASSPLMARGYTF
clone_size: -; v_call: TRBV5-1; d_call: TRBD1; j_call: TRBJ2-7; cdr3_nt: TGCGCCAGCAGCTTGGGAGTTCGAGACAGGGGTAGTCGCGAGCAGTACTTC; cdr3_aa: CASSLGVRDRGSREQYF
clone_size: once; v_call: TRBV10-2; d_call: -; j_call: TRBJ2-7; cdr3_nt: TGCGCCAGCAGTGAGGTGGTAGGTCCGCGGCCCTACTTC; cdr3_aa: CASSEVVGPRPYF
clone_size: -; v_call: TRBV9; d_call: TRBD1; j_call: TRBJ2-2; cdr3_nt: TGTGCCAGCAGCGCCCGGACAGGGATCAACACCGGGGAGCTGTTTTTT; cdr3_aa: CASSARTGINTGELFF
clone_size: -; v_call: TRBV28; d_call: -; j_call: TRBJ2-7; cdr3_nt: TGTGCCAGCAGTTTAGGACAGCACTCCTACGAGCAGTACTTC; cdr3_aa: CASSLGQHSYEQYF
clone_size: -; v_call: TRBV27; d_call: TRBD1; j_call: TRBJ1-6; cdr3_nt: TGTGCCAGCAGTCCCCGGACAGGCTCAGCCCTCCACTTT; cdr3_aa: CASSPRTGSALHF
clone_size: -; v_call: TRBV9; d_call: TRBD1; j_call: TRBJ1-4; cdr3_nt: TGTGCCAGCAGCTCATCCGGGACAGGACGACTTATTGAAAAACTGTTTTTT; cdr3_aa: CASSSSGTGRLIEKLFF
clone_size: -; v_call: TRBV5-5; d_call: -; j_call: TRBJ1-5; cdr3_nt: TGTGCCAGCAGCCCAGGGTCCCAAAGATCTCAGCCCCAGCATTTT; cdr3_aa: CASSPGSQRSQPQHF
clone_size: -; v_call: TRBV11-2; d_call: -; j_call: TRBJ1-5; cdr3_nt: TGTGCCAGCAGCTTAGGCCGTAGGGGAGGGGTTCAGCCCCAGCATTTT; cdr3_aa: CASSLGRRGGVQPQHF
clone_size: -; v_call: TRBV15; d_call: -; j_call: TRBJ1-1; cdr3_nt: TGTGCCACCAGCAGAGGCGTCGGGAGGGACACTGAAGCTTTCTTT; cdr3_aa: CATSRGVGRDTEAFF
clone_size: -; v_call: TRBV11-2; d_call: TRBD2; j_call: TRBJ2-7; cdr3_nt: TGTGCCAGCAGCTTAGCGGGGGGGCCCTACGAGCAGTACTTC; cdr3_aa: CASSLAGGPYEQYF
clone_size: few; v_call: TRBV28; d_call: TRBD2; j_call: TRBJ2-3; cdr3_nt: TGTGCCAGCAGTCTAGCTAGCGGGAGCACAGATACGCAGTATTTT; cdr3_aa: CASSLASGSTDTQYF
clone_size: -; v_call: TRBV7-2; d_call: -; j_call: TRBJ2-2; cdr3_nt: TGTGCCAGCAGCCTAACTCAGGGTGCGGGGGAGCTGTTTTTT; cdr3_aa: CASSLTQGAGELFF
clone_size: -; v_call: TRBV11-3; d_call: TRBD2; j_call: TRBJ2-3; cdr3_nt: TGTGCCAGCAGCGAAGGGACTAGCGGGAGGGCCAGCAGGGGCACAGATACGCAGTATTTT; cdr3_aa: CASSEGTSGRASRGTDTQYF
clone_size: -; v_call: TRBV13; d_call: -; j_call: TRBJ2-7; cdr3_nt: TGTGCCAGCAGCTTAGAGGGACAACCCTACGAGCAGTACTTC; cdr3_aa: CASSLEGQPYEQYF
clone_size: -; v_call: TRBV7-9; d_call: -; j_call: TRBJ2-3; cdr3_nt: TGTGCCAGCAGCTTAGTCGGGGTGGGAGATACGCAGTATTTT; cdr3_aa: CASSLVGVGDTQYF
clone_size: once; v_call: TRBV27; d_call: -; j_call: TRBJ1-2; cdr3_nt: TGTGCCAGCAGTTTATCCGTAGACTATGGCTACACCTTC; cdr3_aa: CASSLSVDYGYTF
clone_size: -; v_call: TRBV9; d_call: -; j_call: TRBJ2-3; cdr3_nt: TGTGCCAGCAGCGTAGCGGGGGAAACAGATACGCAGTATTTT; cdr3_aa: CASSVAGETDTQYF
clone_size: -; v_call: TRBV5-1; d_call: TRBD1; j_call: TRBJ2-7; cdr3_nt: TGCGCCAGCAGCTTAAGACCGGGACAGGGGGCATACGAGCAGTACTTC; cdr3_aa: CASSLRPGQGAYEQYF
clone_size: -; v_call: TRBV30; d_call: TRBD2; j_call: TRBJ2-5; cdr3_nt: TGTGCCTGGATAGGTTTCGCCCCTAGCGGAGACCGTCAAGAGACCCAGTACTTC; cdr3_aa: CAWIGFAPSGDRQETQYF
clone_size: once; v_call: TRBV7-9; d_call: -; j_call: TRBJ1-5; cdr3_nt: TGTGCCAGCAGCTTCGGTACGGCAGGTCAGCCCCAGCATTTT; cdr3_aa: CASSFGTAGQPQHF
clone_size: -; v_call: TRBV21-1; d_call: -; j_call: TRBJ2-5; cdr3_nt: TGTGCCAGCAGCAATTGGTTCATCGACAGGGGGCGGCAAGAGACCCAGTACTTC; cdr3_aa: CASSNWFIDRGRQETQYF
clone_size: -; v_call: TRBV5-4; d_call: -; j_call: TRBJ1-1; cdr3_nt: TGTGCCAGCAGCCCTCCAACAGGGAACACTGAAGCTTTCTTT; cdr3_aa: CASSPPTGNTEAFF
clone_size: few; v_call: TRBV4-3; d_call: -; j_call: TRBJ1-2; cdr3_nt: TGCGCCAGCAGCCACTCCCCGGGATATGGCTACACCTTC; cdr3_aa: CASSHSPGYGYTF
clone_size: few; v_call: TRBV15; d_call: -; j_call: TRBJ1-1; cdr3_nt: TGTGCCACCAGCAGAGCGACAGGCTCGGGCACTGAAGCTTTCTTT; cdr3_aa: CATSRATGSGTEAFF
clone_size: -; v_call: TRBV4-1; d_call: -; j_call: TRBJ1-2; cdr3_nt: TGCGCCAGCAGCCAGGTCGGGGGGCGAAGGAAGGATGGCTACACCTTC; cdr3_aa: CASSQVGGRRKDGYTF
clone_size: -; v_call: TRBV27; d_call: -; j_call: TRBJ2-3; cdr3_nt: TGTGCCAGCAGTCCCTCCACAGATACGCAGTATTTT; cdr3_aa: CASSPSTDTQYF
clone_size: once; v_call: TRBV11-3; d_call: -; j_call: TRBJ1-1; cdr3_nt: TGTGCCAGCAGTTCGAGGCCTAACACTGAAGCTTTCTTT; cdr3_aa: CASSSRPNTEAFF
clone_size: -; v_call: TRBV7-9; d_call: -; j_call: TRBJ1-1; cdr3_nt: TGTGCCAGCTGGGTCTCGGGGGGGACTGAAGCTTTCTTT; cdr3_aa: CASWVSGGTEAFF
clone_size: -; v_call: TRBV7-3; d_call: -; j_call: TRBJ2-5; cdr3_nt: TGTGCCAGCAGCCCAGACCCGGGTCAGACCCAGTACTTC; cdr3_aa: CASSPDPGQTQYF
clone_size: once; v_call: TRBV9; d_call: -; j_call: TRBJ1-1; cdr3_nt: TGTGCCAGCAGCGTAGTTAGGGGTGAAGCTTTCTTT; cdr3_aa: CASSVVRGEAFF
clone_size: -; v_call: TRBV7-9; d_call: TRBD1; j_call: TRBJ1-1; cdr3_nt: TGTGCCAGCAGCTTAGCTCAGGGGGTAAACACTGAAGCTTTCTTT; cdr3_aa: CASSLAQGVNTEAFF
clone_size: few; v_call: TRBV2; d_call: TRBD2; j_call: TRBJ2-1; cdr3_nt: TGTGCCAGCAGTACTAGCGGGAGCACGCTGCAGTTCTTC; cdr3_aa: CASSTSGSTLQFF
clone_size: -; v_call: TRBV6-5; d_call: -; j_call: TRBJ2-7; cdr3_nt: TGTGCCAGCAGTTACTCGGTCGGGAGCTACGAGCAGTACTTC; cdr3_aa: CASSYSVGSYEQYF
clone_size: -; v_call: TRBV19; d_call: -; j_call: TRBJ1-4; cdr3_nt: TGTGCCAGTAGTACTCGGGAGAGCCGTAATGAAAAACTGTTTTTT; cdr3_aa: CASSTRESRNEKLFF
clone_size: -; v_call: TRBV28; d_call: TRBD2; j_call: TRBJ2-1; cdr3_nt: TGTGCCACCGCGGGGCTAGCGGGAGACTCGAGCTCCTACAATGAGCAGTTCTTC; cdr3_aa: CATAGLAGDSSSYNEQFF
clone_size: -; v_call: TRBV5-1; d_call: -; j_call: TRBJ2-7; cdr3_nt: TGCGCCAGCAGCGGGCGGTTGAGCGGGCAGTACTTC; cdr3_aa: CASSGRLSGQYF
clone_size: -; v_call: TRBV7-2; d_call: -; j_call: TRBJ1-1; cdr3_nt: TGTGCCAGCAGCAAAACAGCAGGCACTGAAGCTTTCTTT; cdr3_aa: CASSKTAGTEAFF
clone_size: once; v_call: TRBV19; d_call: -; j_call: TRBJ1-3; cdr3_nt: TGTGCCAGTACTACAGGGATCTCTGGAAACACCATATATTTT; cdr3_aa: CASTTGISGNTIYF
clone_size: once; v_call: TRBV9; d_call: TRBD1; j_call: TRBJ1-1; cdr3_nt: TGTGCCAGCAGCCCTCAGGCACAGGGGGAGACTGAAGCTTTCTTT; cdr3_aa: CASSPQAQGETEAFF
clone_size: -; v_call: TRBV28; d_call: TRBD1; j_call: TRBJ1-2; cdr3_nt: TGTGCCAGCAGTTTGTATGGGACAGGGCGTATAGGGTATGGCTACACCTTC; cdr3_aa: CASSLYGTGRIGYGYTF
clone_size: once; v_call: TRBV4-3; d_call: TRBD2; j_call: TRBJ2-1; cdr3_nt: TGCGCCAGCAGCCAAGGACTAGCGGGGGACCACTCCTACAATGAGCAGTTCTTC; cdr3_aa: CASSQGLAGDHSYNEQFF
clone_size: -; v_call: TRBV7-9; d_call: -; j_call: TRBJ2-7; cdr3_nt: TGTGCCAGCAGCTCCAATTACGAGCAGTACTTC; cdr3_aa: CASSSNYEQYF
clone_size: -; v_call: TRBV28; d_call: -; j_call: TRBJ2-7; cdr3_nt: TGTGCCAGTACCACTCCCCCCTACGAGCAGTACTTC; cdr3_aa: CASTTPPYEQYF
clone_size: -; v_call: TRBV28; d_call: -; j_call: TRBJ2-1; cdr3_nt: TGTGCCAGCAGCTCCTCCCCGAGACTCCTCGTGTATGAGCAGTTCTTC; cdr3_aa: CASSSSPRLLVYEQFF
clone_size: -; v_call: TRBV6-1; d_call: -; j_call: TRBJ1-5; cdr3_nt: TGTGCCAGCAGTCTTTACACCGCTTCTCAGCCCCAGCATTTT; cdr3_aa: CASSLYTASQPQHF
clone_size: -; v_call: TRBV9; d_call: -; j_call: TRBJ2-7; cdr3_nt: TGTGCCAGCAGCGGATCCGGGACTCGCACCTACGAGCAGTACTTC; cdr3_aa: CASSGSGTRTYEQYF